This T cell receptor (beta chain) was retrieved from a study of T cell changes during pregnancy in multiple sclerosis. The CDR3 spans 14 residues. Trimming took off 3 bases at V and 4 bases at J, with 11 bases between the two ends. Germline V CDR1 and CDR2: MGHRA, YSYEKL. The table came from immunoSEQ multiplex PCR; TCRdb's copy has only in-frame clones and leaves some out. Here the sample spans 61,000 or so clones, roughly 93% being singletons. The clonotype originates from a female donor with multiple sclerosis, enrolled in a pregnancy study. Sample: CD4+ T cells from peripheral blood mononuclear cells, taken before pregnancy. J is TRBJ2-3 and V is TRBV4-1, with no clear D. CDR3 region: CASSQEIKADTQYF. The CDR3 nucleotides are TGCGCCAGCAGCCAGGAGATCAAGGCAGATACGCAGTATTTT.